A single sample is the source of the 7 T cell receptor beta chains below, sequenced in a study of read filtering for tumor transcriptome and immune sequencing. From 400 to 450 ng of RNA, a library with molecular barcoded alpha/delta and beta/gamma adaptors was made. TCRdb analysed the reads with MiXCR anew, one entry per CDR3 protein. The table includes about 39,000 distinct CDR3 sequences, 13% to 15% detected once. The sample comprised a population of CD138-negative cells sorted from bone marrow. The receptors come from a donor at least 40 years old with multiple myeloma.

About this clonotype: This likely traces to a read error, being one base from a far larger clone. This chain uses TRBV7-9 with TRBJ1-1; the D gene is possibly TRBD1 (5 bases). V lost 8 bases and J 1 base, leaving 14 bases between the germline ends. Germline CDR1 is SEHNR and CDR2 is FQNEAQ (reference sequence). The CDR3 is 14 amino acids. The CDR3 region has the DNA TGTGCCAGCGGCATAAGCGACAGGAACACTGAAGCTTTCTTT. Translation gives CASGISDRNTEAFF.

This clonotype was recorded many times. The chain recombines TRBV5-1 with TRBJ2-1, with D perhaps matching TRBD1 (6 bases). This CDR3 region has 13 residues. Trimming took 4 bases from V and 1 from J, leaving 6 bases between them. Germline V gene data show CDR1 as SGHRS and CDR2 as YFSETQ. This CDR3 is CASSDRSYNEQFF. The DNA of the CDR3 is TGCGCCAGCAGCGACAGGTCCTACAATGAGCAGTTCTTC.

Of note for this clonotype: A read error may be the cause here, since a much bigger clone is one base away. The chain links TRBV21-1 to TRBJ2-2; TRBD2 is the table's D call, not checked against the DNA. TRBV21-1 is a pseudogene. This CDR3 contains 16 residues. CDR3 sequence (DNA): TGTGCCAGCAGCAGAGTTTGGAGGACTAGTGCCGGGGAGCTGTTTTTT. Translated, it gives CASSRVWRTSAGELFF.

This clonotype has ten or more counts. The chain has TRBV10-3 and TRBJ2-1; perhaps TRBD2 as D (6 bases). The V and J ends lost 0 bases and 13 bases respectively, with 10 bases between them. This CDR3 contains 12 residues. CDR1 and CDR2 (germline): ENHRY, SYGVKD. The CDR3 region is CAISESGLFQFF. CDR3 nucleotides: TGTGCCATCAGTGAGTCGGGACTCTTTCAGTTCTTC.

Only a few counts were recorded for this clonotype. The likely explanation is a read error, given a far larger clone one base away. This chain uses TRBV18 with TRBJ1-1; D is perhaps TRBD1 (5 bases). The better agreement between TRBJ1-6 and the DNA end casts doubt on the J call. The CDR3 is made up of 15 amino acids. From germline, CDR1 is KGHSH and CDR2 LQKENI. The CDR3 sequence is CASSPVDQGGAPLHF. The CDR3 DNA follows: TGTGCCAGCTCACCCGTCGACCAGGGAGGAGCTCCCCTCCACTTT.

This clonotype was seen many times. The V and J genes are TRBV6-1 and TRBJ2-3; TRBD2 matches 12 bases. The CDR3 has 15 residues. Germline loops: CDR1 MNHNS, CDR2 SASEGT. J gave up 4 bases and V 2 bases, and 1 base lay outside the gene matches. CDR3 DNA sequence: TGTGCCAGCAGTGAACTAGCGGGGGGGCCAGATACGCAGTATTTT. Encoded protein: CASSELAGGPDTQYF.

In this sample, this clonotype turned up many times. The rearrangement links TRBV7-9 to TRBJ2-1, with a tentative D call TRBD1 (6 bases). Germline CDR1 SEHNR, CDR2 FQNEAQ (reference sequence). V dropped 5 bases and J dropped 7 bases, with 18 bases sitting between them. This CDR3 contains 15 residues. CDR3 DNA sequence: TGTGCCAGCAGCCACCTCCAGGGGAGTAGGAATGAGCAGTTCTTC. This encodes CASSHLQGSRNEQFF.